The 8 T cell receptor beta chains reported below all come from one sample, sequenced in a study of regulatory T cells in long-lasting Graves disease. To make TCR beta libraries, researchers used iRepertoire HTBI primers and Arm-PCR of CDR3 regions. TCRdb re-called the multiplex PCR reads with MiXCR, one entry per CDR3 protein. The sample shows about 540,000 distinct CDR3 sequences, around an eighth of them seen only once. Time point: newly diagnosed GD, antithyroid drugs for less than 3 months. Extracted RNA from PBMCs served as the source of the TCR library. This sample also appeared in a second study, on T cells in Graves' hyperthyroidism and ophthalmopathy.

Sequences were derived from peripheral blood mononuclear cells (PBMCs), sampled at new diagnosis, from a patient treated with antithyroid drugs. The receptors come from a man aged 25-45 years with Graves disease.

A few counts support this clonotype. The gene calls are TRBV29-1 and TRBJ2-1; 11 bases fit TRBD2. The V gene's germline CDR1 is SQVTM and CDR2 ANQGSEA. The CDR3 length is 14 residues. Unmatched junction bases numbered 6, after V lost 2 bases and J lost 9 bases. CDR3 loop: CSVEMGLAGGEQFF. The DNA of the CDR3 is TGCAGCGTTGAAATGGGGCTAGCGGGGGGTGAGCAGTTCTTC.

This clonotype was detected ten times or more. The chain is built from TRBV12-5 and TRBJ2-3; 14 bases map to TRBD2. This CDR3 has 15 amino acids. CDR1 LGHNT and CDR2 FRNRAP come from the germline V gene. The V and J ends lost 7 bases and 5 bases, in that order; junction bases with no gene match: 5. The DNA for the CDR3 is TGTGCTAGTGCTTCCGGACTAGCGGGAGGAGATACGCAGTATTTT. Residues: CASASGLAGGDTQYF.

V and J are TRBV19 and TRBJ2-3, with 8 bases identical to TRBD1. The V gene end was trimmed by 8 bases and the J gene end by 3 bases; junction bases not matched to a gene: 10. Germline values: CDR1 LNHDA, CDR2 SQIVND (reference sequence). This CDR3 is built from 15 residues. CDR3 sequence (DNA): TGTGCCAGTGGAGGTACAGGGGGGAGAACAGATACGCAGTATTTT. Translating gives CASGGTGGRTDTQYF.

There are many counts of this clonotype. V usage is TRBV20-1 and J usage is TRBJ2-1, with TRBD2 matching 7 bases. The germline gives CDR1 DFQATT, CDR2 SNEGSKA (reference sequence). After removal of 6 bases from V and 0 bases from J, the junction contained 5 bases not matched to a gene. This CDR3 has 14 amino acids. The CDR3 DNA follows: TGCAGTGCGGTGACTAGCAGCTCCTACAATGAGCAGTTCTTC. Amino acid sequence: CSAVTSSSYNEQFF.

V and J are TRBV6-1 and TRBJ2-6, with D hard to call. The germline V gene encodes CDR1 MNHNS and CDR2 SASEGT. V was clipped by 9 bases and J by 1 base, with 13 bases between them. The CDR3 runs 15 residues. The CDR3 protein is CAREPRRSGANVLTF. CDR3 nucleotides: TGTGCCAGAGAACCAAGACGATCTGGGGCCAACGTCCTGACTTTC.

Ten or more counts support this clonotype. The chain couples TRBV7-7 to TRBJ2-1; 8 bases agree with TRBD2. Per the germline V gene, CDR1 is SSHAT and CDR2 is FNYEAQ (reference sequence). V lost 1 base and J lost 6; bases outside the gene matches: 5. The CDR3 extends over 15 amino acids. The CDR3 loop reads CASSLGPSGPNEQFF. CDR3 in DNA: TGTGCCAGCAGCTTAGGTCCTAGCGGGCCCAATGAGCAGTTCTTC.

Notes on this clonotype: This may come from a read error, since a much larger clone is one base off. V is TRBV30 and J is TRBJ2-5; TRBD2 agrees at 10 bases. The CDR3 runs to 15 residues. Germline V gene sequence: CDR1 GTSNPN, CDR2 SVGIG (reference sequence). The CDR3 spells CVWRGVAGGRGTQYF. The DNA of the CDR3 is TGTGTCTGGAGAGGGGTAGCGGGAGGCCGGGGGACCCAGTACTTC.

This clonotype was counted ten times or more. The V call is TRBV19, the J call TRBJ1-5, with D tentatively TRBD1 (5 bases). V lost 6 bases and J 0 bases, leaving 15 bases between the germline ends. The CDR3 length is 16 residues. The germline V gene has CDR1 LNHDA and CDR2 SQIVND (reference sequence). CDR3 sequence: CASRGGEFYSNQPQHF. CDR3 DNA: TGTGCCAGTAGGGGAGGGGAATTTTATAGCAATCAGCCCCAGCATTTT.